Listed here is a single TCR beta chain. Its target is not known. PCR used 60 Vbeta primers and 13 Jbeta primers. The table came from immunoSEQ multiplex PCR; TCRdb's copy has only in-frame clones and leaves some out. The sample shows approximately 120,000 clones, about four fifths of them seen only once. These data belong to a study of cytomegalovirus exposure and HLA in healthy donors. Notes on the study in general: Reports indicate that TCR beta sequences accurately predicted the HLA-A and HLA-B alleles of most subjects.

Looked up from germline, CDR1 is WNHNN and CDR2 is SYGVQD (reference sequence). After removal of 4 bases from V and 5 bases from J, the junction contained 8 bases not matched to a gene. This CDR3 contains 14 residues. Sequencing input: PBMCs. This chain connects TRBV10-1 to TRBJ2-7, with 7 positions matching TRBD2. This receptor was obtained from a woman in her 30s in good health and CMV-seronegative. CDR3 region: CASSASGRFNEQYF. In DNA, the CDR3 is TGCGCCAGCAGTGCTTCCGGGAGGTTTAACGAGCAGTACTTC.